This TCR beta chain is from a study of spatial heterogeneity in lung cancer. Turning to the study itself: Detection consistently captured more beta-chain sequences than alpha-chain sequences. Raw sequencing reads included, on average, more than 8.5 appearances of each unique TCR and UMI combination.

The CDR3 has 14 residues. CDR1 and CDR2 (germline): SEHNR, FQNEAQ (reference sequence). Trimming pared 6 bases from V and 3 bases from J, leaving 14 bases between. Every TCR cDNA molecule carried a tag that served as a unique molecular identifier. TCRdb re-derived calls from the 5' RACE reads in MiXCR, one entry per CDR3 protein. The sample lists tens of thousands of distinct CDR3 sequences; roughly 8.7% were seen once. Time point specified: sample taken at primary tumor resection. Whole RNA came from tumor, nontumor lung or frozen PBMC and was sequenced without being sorted. This clonotype was picked up many times.

The sequence was collected from a male donor with early-stage non-small cell lung cancer. This material consisted of PBMCs, taken at surgery. The rearrangement uses TRBV7-9 and TRBJ1-1; D possibly corresponds to TRBD1 (5 bases). CDR3 DNA: TGTGCCAGCAGTTTCCAGGGAGTAGACACTGAAGCTTTCTTT. It translates to CASSFQGVDTEAFF.